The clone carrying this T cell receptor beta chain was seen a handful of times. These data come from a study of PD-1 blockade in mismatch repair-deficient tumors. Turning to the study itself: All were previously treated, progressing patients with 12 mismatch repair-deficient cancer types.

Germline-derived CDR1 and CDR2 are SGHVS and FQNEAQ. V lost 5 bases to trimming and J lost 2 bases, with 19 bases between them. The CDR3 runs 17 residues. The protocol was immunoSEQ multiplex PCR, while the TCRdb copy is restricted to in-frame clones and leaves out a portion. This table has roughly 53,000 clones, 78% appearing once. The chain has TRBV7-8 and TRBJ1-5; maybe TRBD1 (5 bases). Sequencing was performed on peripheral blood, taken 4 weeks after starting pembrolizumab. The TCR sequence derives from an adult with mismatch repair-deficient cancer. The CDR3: CASSRKDGRGGNQPQHF. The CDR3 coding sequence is TGTGCCAGCAGCCGGAAAGACGGACGAGGGGGCAATCAGCCCCAGCATTTT.